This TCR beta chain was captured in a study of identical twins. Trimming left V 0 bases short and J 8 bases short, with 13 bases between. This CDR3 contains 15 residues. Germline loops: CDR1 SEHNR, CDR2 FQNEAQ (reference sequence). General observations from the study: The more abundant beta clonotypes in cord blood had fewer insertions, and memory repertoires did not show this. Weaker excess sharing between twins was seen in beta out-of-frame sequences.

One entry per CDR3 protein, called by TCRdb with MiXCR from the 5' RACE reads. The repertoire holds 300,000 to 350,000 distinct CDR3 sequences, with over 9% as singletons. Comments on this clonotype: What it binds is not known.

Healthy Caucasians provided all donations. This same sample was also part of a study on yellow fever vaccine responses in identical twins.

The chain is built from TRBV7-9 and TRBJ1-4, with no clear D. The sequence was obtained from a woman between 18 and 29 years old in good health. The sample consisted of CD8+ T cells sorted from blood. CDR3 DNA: TGTGCCAGCAGCTTAGCCGGGAGATTGGAGGAAAAACTGTTTTTT. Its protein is CASSLAGRLEEKLFF. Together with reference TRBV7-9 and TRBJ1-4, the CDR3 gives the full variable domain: DTGVSQNPRHKITKRGQNVTFRCDPISEHNRLYWYRQTLGQGPEFLTYFQNEAQLEKSRLLSDRFSAERPKGSFSTLEIQRTEQGDSAMYLCASSLAGRLEEKLFFGSGTQLSVL.